This TCR beta chain was obtained from a study of chronic HIV infection and antiretroviral therapy. A single record per CDR3 protein comes from TCRdb applying MiXCR to the 5' RACE reads. The sample consists of some 38,000 distinct CDR3 sequences, 7.5% to 9% of them appearing once. Germline CDR1 reads SQVTM; CDR2 reads ANQGSEA. The CDR3 runs to 15 residues. With V trimmed by 6 bases and J by 6 bases, 8 bases remained unmatched. V usage is TRBV29-1 and J usage is TRBJ2-5, with 15 bases that match TRBD2. The clonotype was recovered from an adult who had HIV and had not received antiretroviral therapy, or was an uninfected healthy control (not recorded which). Sequencing was carried out using peripheral blood. In DNA form, the CDR3 reads TGCAGCGTCGGCCGGACTAGCGGGAGGGTTCAGACCCAGTACTTC. It is translated as CSVGRTSGRVQTQYF.